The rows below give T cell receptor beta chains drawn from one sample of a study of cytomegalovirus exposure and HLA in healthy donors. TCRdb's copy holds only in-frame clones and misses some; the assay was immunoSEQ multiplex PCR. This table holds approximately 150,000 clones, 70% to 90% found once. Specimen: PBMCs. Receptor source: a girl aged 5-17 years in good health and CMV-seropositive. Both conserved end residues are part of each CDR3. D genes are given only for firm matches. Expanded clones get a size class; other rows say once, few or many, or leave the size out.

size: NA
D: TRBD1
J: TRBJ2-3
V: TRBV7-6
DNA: TGTGCCAGCAGCCTGGGACAGGGTGCAGATACGCAGTATTTT
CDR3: CASSLGQGADTQYF

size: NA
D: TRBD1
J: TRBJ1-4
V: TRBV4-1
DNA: TGCGCCAGCAGCCAACGAGGGACAGGAGATGAAAAACTGTTTTTT
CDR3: CASSQRGTGDEKLFF

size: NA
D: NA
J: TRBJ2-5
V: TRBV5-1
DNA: TGCGCCAGCAGCTTGGCCTGGCAGAGGAGGGAGACCCAGTACTTC
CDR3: CASSLAWQRRETQYF

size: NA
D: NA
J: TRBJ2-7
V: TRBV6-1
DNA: TGTGCCAGCAGTTCCACGGGGACCTACGAGCAGTACTTC
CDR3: CASSSTGTYEQYF

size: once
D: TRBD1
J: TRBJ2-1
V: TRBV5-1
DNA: TGCGCCAGCAGCTTGGGAGGGGGCGACTACAATGAGCAGTTCTTC
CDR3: CASSLGGGDYNEQFF

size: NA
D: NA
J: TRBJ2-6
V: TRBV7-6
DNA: TGTGCCAGCAGCTTATACCAGGGAAGCTCTGGGGCCAACGTCCTGACTTTC
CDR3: CASSLYQGSSGANVLTF

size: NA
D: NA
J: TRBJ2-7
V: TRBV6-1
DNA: TGTGCCAGCAGTGCGAGTACCTACGAGCAGTACTTC
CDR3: CASSASTYEQYF

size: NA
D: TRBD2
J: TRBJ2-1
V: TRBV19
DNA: TGTGCCAGTAGTATTAGCCTAGCGGCCAATGAGCAGTTCTTC
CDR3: CASSISLAANEQFF

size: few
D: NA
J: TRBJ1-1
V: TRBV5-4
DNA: TGTGCCAGCAGTTTAGTGACAAACACTGAAGCTTTCTTT
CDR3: CASSLVTNTEAFF

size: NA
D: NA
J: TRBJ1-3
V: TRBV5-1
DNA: TGCGCCAGCAGCCCTGGAGATGGAAACACCATATATTTT
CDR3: CASSPGDGNTIYF

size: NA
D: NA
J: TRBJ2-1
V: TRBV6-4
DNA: TGTGCCAGCCAACAGTTCGCGTCCAGCTACAATGAGCAGTTCTTC
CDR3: CASQQFASSYNEQFF

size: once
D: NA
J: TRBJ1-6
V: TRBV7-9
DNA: TGTGCCAGCAGCCAAAATAATTCACCCCTCCACTTT
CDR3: CASSQNNSPLHF

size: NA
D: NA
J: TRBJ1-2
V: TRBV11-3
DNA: TGTGCCAGCGGGGCGAACTATGGCTACACCTTC
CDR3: CASGANYGYTF

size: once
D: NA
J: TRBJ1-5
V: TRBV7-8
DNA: TGTGCCAGCAGCCTCCGGACACAATGGGATCAGCCCCAGCATTTT
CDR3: CASSLRTQWDQPQHF

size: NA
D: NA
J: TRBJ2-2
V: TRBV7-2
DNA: TGTGCCAGCAGCCCCCGGGGGGCGGGTAGGGCCGGGGAGCTGTTTTTT
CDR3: CASSPRGAGRAGELFF

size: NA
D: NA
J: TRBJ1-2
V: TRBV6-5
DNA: TGTGCCAGCAGTTACTCGCCGGCGGCGGGTAGCTATGGCTACACCTTC
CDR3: CASSYSPAAGSYGYTF

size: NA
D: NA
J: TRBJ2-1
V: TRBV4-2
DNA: TGTGCCAGCAGCCAAGAGGGGGTGGCGGGAATCTCCTACAATGAGCAGTTCTTC
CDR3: CASSQEGVAGISYNEQFF

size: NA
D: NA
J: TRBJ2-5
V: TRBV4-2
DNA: TGTGCCAGCAGCAGGGGATTGGGAGAGACCCAGTACTTC
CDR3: CASSRGLGETQYF

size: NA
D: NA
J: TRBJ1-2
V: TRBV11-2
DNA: TGTGCCAGCAGCTCCCGGGATATCTATGGCTACACCTTC
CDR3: CASSSRDIYGYTF

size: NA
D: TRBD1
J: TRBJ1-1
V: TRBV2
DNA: TGTGCCAGCAGCTGGGACGACAGGGCGGGTTTCTTT
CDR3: CASSWDDRAGFF

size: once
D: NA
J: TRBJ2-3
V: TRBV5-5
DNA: TGTGCCAGCAGCGACTACCACACAGATACGCAGTATTTT
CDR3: CASSDYHTDTQYF

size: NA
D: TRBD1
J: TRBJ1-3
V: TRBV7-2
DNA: TGTGCCAGCAGCCAGGGGGCCGGGGGAAACACCATATATTTT
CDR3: CASSQGAGGNTIYF